This T cell receptor beta chain was sequenced during a study of T cell responses to AZD1222 COVID-19 vaccine. Germline V gene data show CDR1 as SEHNR and CDR2 as FQNEAQ (reference sequence). V lost 5 bases and J 7 bases, leaving 10 bases between the germline ends. This CDR3 is built from 12 residues. Study results and caveats: Repertoires were obtained solely post-peak T cell response.

Profiling relied on immunoSEQ multiplex PCR, and the TCRdb table lists in-frame clones only, not all of them. This sample has 30,000 to 35,000 clones, with 78% found just once. A word on this clone: Antigen specificity is unknown.

This specimen consisted of peripheral blood, obtained 28 days after the second AZD1222 dose. This TCR was sampled from an adult who received the AZD1222 COVID-19 vaccine. The rearrangement uses TRBV7-9 and TRBJ2-3; D not certain. The CDR3 sequence is CASSIDSNTQYF. The CDR3 nucleotides read TGTGCCAGCAGCATAGACTCGAATACGCAGTATTTT. The full variable domain, its missing parts supplied by reference TRBV7-9 and TRBJ2-3, is DTGVSQNPRHKITKRGQNVTFRCDPISEHNRLYWYRQTLGQGPEFLTYFQNEAQLEKSRLLSDRFSAERPKGSFSTLEIQRTEQGDSAMYLCASSIDSNTQYFGPGTRLTVL.